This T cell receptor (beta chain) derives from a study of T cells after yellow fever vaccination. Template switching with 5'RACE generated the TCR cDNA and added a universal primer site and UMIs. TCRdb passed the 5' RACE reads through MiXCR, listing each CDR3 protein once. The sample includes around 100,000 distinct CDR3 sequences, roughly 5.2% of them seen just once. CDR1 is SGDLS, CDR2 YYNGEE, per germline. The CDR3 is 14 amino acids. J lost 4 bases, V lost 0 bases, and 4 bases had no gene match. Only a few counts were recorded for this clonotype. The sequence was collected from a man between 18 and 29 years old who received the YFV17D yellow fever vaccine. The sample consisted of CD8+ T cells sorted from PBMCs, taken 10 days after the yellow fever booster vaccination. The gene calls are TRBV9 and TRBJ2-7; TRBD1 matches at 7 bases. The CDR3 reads CASSVGGDSYEQYF. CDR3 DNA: TGTGCCAGCAGCGTAGGAGGGGACAGTTACGAGCAGTACTTC.